This TCR beta chain was retrieved from a study of T-cell memory formation after mild COVID-19. At least ten counts were recorded for this clonotype. Trimming stripped 3 bases from V and 0 bases from J, with 11 bases between. Germline lookup yields CDR1 DFQATT and CDR2 SNEGSKA (reference sequence). This CDR3 contains 14 residues. Libraries for TCRalpha and TCRbeta carried sample barcodes and unique molecular identifiers via 5'RACE. Each CDR3 protein gets one entry after TCRdb re-called the 5' RACE reads with MiXCR. Of more than 100,000 distinct CDR3 sequences listed, 15% to 20% are singletons. Material for sequencing was PBMCs or a T cell subset sorted from them (not recorded which). The chain combines TRBV20-1 with TRBJ1-1; D is ambiguous. The sequence came from a man aged 18-30 years who had mild COVID-19 (a few samples of this study predate the infection). Cell type and time point are not known. For the CDR3, the DNA is TGCAGTGCTAGTGACGGATTCATGAACACTGAAGCTTTCTTT. Its protein is CSASDGFMNTEAFF.